This T cell receptor beta chain comes out of a study of OX40 agonist ivuxolimab in advanced cancers. Study findings and constraints: Patients with a partial response at 0.1-3.0 mg/kg had among the lowest clonal expansion.

As to this clone: The antigen is undetermined.

The V gene end was trimmed by 7 bases and the J gene end by 2 bases; junction bases not matched to a gene: 3. Germline lookup yields CDR1 ENHRY and CDR2 SYGVKD. The CDR3 spans 13 residues. Data came from immunoSEQ multiplex PCR; TCRdb stores just in-frame clones and leaves some out. In the table there are 55,000 to 90,000 clones, just over 85% of which are singletons. The sequenced sample was CD4+ or CD8+ T cells sorted from blood, obtained in a trial of the OX40 agonist ivuxolimab. This sequence originates from an adult with an advanced solid tumor such as melanoma, head and neck, liver or kidney cancer. This chain connects TRBV10-3 to TRBJ2-5, with 8 bases identical to TRBD1. This CDR3 reads CAINRDRQETQYF. The CDR3 DNA reads TGTGCCATCAACCGGGACAGGCAAGAGACCCAGTACTTC.